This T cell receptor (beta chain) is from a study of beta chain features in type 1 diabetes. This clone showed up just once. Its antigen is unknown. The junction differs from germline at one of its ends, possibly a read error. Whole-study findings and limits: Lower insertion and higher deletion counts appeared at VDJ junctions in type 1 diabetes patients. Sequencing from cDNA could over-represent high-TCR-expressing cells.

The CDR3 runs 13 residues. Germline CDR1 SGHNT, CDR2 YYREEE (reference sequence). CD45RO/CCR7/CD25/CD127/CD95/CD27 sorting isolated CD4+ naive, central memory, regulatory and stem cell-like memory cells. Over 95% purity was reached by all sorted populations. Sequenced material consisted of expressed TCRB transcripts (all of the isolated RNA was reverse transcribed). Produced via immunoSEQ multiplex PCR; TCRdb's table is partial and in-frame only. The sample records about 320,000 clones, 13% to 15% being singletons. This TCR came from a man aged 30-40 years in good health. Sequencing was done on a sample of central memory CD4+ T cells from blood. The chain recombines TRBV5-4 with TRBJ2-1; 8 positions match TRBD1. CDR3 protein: CASSQETGDEQFF. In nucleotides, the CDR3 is TGCGCCAGCAGCCAAGAGACAGGGGATGAGCAGTTCTTC.